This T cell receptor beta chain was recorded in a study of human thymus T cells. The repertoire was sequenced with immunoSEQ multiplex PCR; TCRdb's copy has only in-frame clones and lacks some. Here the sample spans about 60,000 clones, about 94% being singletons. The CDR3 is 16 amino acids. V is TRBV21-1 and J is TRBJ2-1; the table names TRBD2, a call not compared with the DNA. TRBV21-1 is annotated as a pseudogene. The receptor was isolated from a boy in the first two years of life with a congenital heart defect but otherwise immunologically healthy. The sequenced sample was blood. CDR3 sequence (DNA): TGTGCCAGCAGCAAAGCATACGAGACTTCCCACAATGAGCAGTTCTTC. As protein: CASSKAYETSHNEQFF.